This T cell receptor (beta chain) was obtained from a study of cytomegalovirus exposure and HLA in healthy donors. For the study at large: Most genotyped donors, around four fifths of 300 to 400, had Caucasian-associated genetic ancestry.

Details on this clone: Antigen: not known. The germline gene is not matched at one end of the junction; a read error may be the cause.

Researchers ran the PCR with 60 Vbeta and 13 Jbeta primers. In the original analysis: In a later analysis, the count reached some 83 million unique TCR beta chains, with about 9.9 million shared. Profiling relied on immunoSEQ multiplex PCR, and the TCRdb table lists in-frame clones only, not all of them. V, J and clone size reflect that table, while D and trimming were determined from the DNA. The data show 270,000 or so clones, just over 85% seen once. The CDR3 covers 12 residues. The germline CDR1 and CDR2 sequences are LGHNA and YSLEER. Study-wide results and limits: TCR beta chains numbering some 150 were designated cytomegalovirus-associated. A later analysis linked a missense DCLRE1C variant to TCR beta V- and J-gene trimming.

The rearrangement uses TRBV4-3 and TRBJ2-6; 7 nucleotides agree with TRBD1. The TCR comes from a middle-aged man in good health and CMV-seropositive. Source material: PBMCs. The CDR3 here is CASSQARDSEYF. The CDR3, as DNA: TGCGCCAGCAGCCAAGCACGGGACAGTGAGTACTTC.